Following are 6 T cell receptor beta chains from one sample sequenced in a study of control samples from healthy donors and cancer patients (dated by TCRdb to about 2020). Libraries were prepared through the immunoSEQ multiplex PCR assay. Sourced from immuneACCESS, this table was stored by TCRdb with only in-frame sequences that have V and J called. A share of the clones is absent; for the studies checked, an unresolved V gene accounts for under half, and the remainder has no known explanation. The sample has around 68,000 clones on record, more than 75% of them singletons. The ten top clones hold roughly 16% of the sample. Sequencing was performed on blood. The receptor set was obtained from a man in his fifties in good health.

The chain's CDR3 is CASRTGTSGNNEQFF. The CDR3 DNA reads as TGTGCCAGCCGGACCGGGACTAGCGGAAACAATGAGCAGTTCTTC. This chain connects TRBV4-2 to TRBJ2-1; 11 bases agree with TRBD2. The CDR3 is 15 residues long. Germline V CDR1 and CDR2: LGHNA, YNFKEQ. The V segment lost 8 bases and the J segment 5 bases; nucleotides outside the gene matches: 8.

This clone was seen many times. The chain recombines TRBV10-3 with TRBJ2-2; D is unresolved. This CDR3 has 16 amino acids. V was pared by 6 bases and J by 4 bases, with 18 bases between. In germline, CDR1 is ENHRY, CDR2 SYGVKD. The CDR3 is CAISLTTTAGTGELFF. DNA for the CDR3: TGTGCCATCAGCCTAACAACCACGGCTGGCACCGGGGAGCTGTTTTTT.

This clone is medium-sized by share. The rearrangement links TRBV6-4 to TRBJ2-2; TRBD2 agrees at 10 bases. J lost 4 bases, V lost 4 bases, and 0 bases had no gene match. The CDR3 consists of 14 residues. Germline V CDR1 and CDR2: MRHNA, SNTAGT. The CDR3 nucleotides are TGTGCCAGCAGTGCTAGCGGGAGCACCGGGGAGCTGTTTTTT. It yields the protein CASSASGSTGELFF.

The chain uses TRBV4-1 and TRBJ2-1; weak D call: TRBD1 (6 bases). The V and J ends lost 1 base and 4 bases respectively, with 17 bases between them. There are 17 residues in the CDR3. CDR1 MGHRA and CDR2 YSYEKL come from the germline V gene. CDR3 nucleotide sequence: TGCGCCAGCAGCCAAGCCAGGGGTGGAGGTGGATACAATGAGCAGTTCTTC. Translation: CASSQARGGGGYNEQFF.

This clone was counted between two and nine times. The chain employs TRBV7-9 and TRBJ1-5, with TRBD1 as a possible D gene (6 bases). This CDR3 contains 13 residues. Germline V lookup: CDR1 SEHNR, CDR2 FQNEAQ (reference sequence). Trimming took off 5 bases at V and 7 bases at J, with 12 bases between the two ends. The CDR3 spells CASSRERGQPQHF. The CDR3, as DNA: TGTGCCAGCAGCCGAGAAAGGGGGCAGCCCCAGCATTTT.

For the CDR3, the DNA is TGTGCCAGCAGTTTATCAATTCTGAGCTCCTACAATGAGCAGTTCTTC. This codes for CASSLSILSSYNEQFF. This chain uses TRBV27 with TRBJ2-1; no reliable D call. From germline, CDR1 is MNHEY and CDR2 SMNVEV (reference sequence). Trimming cost V 0 bases and J 0 bases, with 9 bases left between them. The CDR3 totals 16 residues.